The clone carrying this T cell receptor beta chain was found a few times. The CDR3 is 15 residues long. Trimming cost V 6 bases and J 3 bases; bases outside gene matches: 9. Germline V lookup: CDR1 SGHAT, CDR2 FQNNGV. TCRdb re-called the RT-PCR reads with MiXCR, one entry per CDR3 protein. The sample consists of 550,000 to 750,000 distinct CDR3 sequences, approximately 14% of them appearing once. This rearrangement joins TRBV11-2 to TRBJ2-3, with 7 bases that match TRBD2. This receptor was obtained from a female donor in good health, serving as a healthy control. The sequenced material came from memory CD4+ T cells from blood. The CDR3 nucleotides read TGTGCCAGCAGACTGGGAGGGATCGAGACAGATACGCAGTATTTT. Encoded protein: CASRLGGIETDTQYF.